The T cell receptor (beta chain) described here comes from a study of immune heterogeneity within non-small cell lung tumors. Notes on the study in general: High-frequency clones unique to single sites coexisted with identical dominant CDR3 beta clonotypes that recurred across tumor sites within a patient. Significant yet moderate, the positive correlation between local T-cell clonality and local tumor mutational burden reached an R of 0.3 to 0.35.

CDR1 is MNHNS and CDR2 is SASEGT in the germline V gene. The CDR3 loop spans 15 amino acids. The J segment lost 2 bases and the V segment lost 6 bases, leaving 4 bases of the junction unmatched. As template, the study used bulk tumor genomic DNA at 550 to 700 ng per sample. From each primary tumor, several far-apart biopsies were obtained during surgery. The patients were newly diagnosed with non-small cell lung cancer, had not been treated, and had curative surgery. Multiplex PCR relied on 32 V and 13 J primers to amplify TCR beta CDR3. TCRdb used MiXCR to reprocess the multiplex PCR reads, holding one entry per CDR3 protein. In the table there are around 12,000 distinct CDR3 sequences, 22% of which are singletons. This clonotype came up a few times. The antigen is not known.

The sequenced sample was lung tumor tissue. This TCR came from a man aged 55 to 70 with non-small cell lung cancer. The chain is built from TRBV6-1 and TRBJ1-3; 10 nucleotides agree with TRBD1. CDR3 DNA: TGTGCCAGCAGGGGACAGGGGACTGCTGGAAACACCATATATTTT. This codes for CASRGQGTAGNTIYF.